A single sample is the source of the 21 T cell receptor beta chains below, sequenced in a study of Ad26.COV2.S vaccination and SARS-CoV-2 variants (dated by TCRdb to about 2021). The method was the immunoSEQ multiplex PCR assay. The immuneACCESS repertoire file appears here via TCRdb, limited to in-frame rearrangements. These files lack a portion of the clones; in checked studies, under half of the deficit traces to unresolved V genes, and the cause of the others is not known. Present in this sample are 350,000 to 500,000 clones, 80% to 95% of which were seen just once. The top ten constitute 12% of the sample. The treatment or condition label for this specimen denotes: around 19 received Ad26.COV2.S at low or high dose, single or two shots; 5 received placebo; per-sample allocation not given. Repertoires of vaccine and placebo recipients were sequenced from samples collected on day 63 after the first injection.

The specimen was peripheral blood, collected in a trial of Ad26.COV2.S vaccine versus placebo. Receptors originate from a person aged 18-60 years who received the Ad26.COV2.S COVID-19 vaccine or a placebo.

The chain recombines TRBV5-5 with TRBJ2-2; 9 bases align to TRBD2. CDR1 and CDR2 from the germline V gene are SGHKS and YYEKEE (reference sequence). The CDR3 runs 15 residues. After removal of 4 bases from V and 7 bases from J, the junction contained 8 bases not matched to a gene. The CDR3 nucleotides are TGTGCCAGCAGCACCGGGACTAGCTCCGGCGGGGAGCTGTTTTTT. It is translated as CASSTGTSSGGELFF.

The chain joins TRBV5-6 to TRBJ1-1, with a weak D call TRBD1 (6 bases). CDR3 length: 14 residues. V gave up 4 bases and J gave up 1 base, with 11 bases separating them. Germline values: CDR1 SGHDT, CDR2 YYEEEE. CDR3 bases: TGTGCCAGCAGCCGGTTGGACAGGAACACTGAAGCTTTCTTT. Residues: CASSRLDRNTEAFF.

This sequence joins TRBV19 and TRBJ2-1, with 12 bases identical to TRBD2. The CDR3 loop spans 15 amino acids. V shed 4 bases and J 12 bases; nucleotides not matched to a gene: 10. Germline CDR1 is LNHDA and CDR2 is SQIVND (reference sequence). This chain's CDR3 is CASSTQTSGGFGQFF. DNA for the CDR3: TGTGCCAGTAGTACCCAAACTAGCGGGGGGTTTGGGCAGTTCTTC. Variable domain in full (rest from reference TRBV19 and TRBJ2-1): DGGITQSPKYLFRKEGQNVTLSCEQNLNHDAMYWYRQDPGQGLRLIYYSQIVNDFQKGDIAEGYSVSREKKESFPLTVTSAQKNPTAFYLCASSTQTSGGFGQFFGPGTRLTVL.

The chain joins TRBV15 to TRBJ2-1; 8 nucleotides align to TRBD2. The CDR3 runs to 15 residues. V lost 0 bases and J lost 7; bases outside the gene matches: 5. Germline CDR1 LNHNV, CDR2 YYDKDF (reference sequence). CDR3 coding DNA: TGTGCCACCAGCAGAGAGGGACTAGGGAGGAATGAGCAGTTCTTC. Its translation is CATSREGLGRNEQFF.

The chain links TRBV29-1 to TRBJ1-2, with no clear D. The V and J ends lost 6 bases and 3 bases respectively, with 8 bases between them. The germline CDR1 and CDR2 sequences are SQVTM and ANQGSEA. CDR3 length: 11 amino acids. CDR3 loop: CSVGGHYGYTF. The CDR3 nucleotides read TGCAGCGTGGGCGGCCACTATGGCTACACCTTC.

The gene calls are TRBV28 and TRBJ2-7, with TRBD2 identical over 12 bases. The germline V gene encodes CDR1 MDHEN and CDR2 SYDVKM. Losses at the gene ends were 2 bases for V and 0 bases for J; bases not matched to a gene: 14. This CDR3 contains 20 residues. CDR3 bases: TGTGCCAGCAGTTTAGGACCGGGACTAGCGGGTTTCTCTCCCTCCTACGAGCAGTACTTC. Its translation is CASSLGPGLAGFSPSYEQYF.

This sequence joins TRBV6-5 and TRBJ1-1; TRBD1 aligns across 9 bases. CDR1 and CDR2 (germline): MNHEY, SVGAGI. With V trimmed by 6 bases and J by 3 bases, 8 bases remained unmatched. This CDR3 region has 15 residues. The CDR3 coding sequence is TGTGCCAGCAGACGGGACAGGGAGGGGTACACTGAAGCTTTCTTT. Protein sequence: CASRRDREGYTEAFF.

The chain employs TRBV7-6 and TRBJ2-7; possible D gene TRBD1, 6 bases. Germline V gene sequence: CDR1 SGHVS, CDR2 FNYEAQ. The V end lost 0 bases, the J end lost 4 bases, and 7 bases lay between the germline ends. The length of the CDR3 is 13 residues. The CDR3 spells CASSLADRYEQYF. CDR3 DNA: TGTGCCAGCAGCTTAGCGGACAGATACGAGCAGTACTTC.

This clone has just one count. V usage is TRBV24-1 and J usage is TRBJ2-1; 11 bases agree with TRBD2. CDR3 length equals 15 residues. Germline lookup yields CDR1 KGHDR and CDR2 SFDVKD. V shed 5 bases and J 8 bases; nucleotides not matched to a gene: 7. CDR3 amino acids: CATSGGLAGGYEQFF. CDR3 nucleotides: TGTGCCACCAGTGGGGGGCTAGCGGGAGGTTATGAGCAGTTCTTC.

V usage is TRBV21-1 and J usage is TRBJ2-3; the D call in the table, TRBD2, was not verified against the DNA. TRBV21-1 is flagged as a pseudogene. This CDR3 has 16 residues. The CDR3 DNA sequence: TGTGCCAGCAGCACTTTGCGGGGAAATCGCACAGATACGCAGTATTTT. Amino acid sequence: CASSTLRGNRTDTQYF.

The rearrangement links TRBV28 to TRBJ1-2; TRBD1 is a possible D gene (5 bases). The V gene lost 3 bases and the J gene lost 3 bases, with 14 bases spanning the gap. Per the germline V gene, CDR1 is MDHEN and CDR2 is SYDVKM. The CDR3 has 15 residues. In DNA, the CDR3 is TGTGCCAGCAGTTTGCCTCGCGGGGCCTACTATGGCTACACCTTC. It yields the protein CASSLPRGAYYGYTF.

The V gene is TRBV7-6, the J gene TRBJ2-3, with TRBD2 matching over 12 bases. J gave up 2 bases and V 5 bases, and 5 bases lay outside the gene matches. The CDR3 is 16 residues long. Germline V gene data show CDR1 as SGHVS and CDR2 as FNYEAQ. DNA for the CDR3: TGTGCCAGCAGCCCCGGACTAGCGGGACACACAGATACGCAGTATTTT. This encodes CASSPGLAGHTDTQYF.

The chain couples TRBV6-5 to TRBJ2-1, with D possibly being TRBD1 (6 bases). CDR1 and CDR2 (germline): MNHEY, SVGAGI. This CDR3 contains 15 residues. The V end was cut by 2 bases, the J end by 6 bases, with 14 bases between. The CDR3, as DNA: TGTGCCAGCAGTTACAACAGGGAAGGGGCCAATGAGCAGTTCTTC. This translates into CASSYNREGANEQFF.

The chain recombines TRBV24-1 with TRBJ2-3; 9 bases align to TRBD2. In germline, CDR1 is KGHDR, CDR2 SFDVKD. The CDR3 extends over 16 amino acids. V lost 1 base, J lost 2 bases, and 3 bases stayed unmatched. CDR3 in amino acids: CATSDFASGVTDTQYF. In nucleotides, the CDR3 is TGTGCCACCAGTGATTTCGCTAGCGGGGTCACAGATACGCAGTATTTT.

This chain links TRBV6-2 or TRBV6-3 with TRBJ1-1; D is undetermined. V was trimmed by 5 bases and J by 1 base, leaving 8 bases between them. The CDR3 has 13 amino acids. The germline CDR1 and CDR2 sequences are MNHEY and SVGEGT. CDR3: CASSRLRNTEAFF. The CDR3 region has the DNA TGTGCCAGCAGTAGACTTAGGAACACTGAAGCTTTCTTT.

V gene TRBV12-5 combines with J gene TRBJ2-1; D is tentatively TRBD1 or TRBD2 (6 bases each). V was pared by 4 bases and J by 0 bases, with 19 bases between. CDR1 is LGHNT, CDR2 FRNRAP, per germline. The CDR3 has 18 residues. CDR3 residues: CASGSGASAQSSYNEQFF. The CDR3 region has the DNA TGTGCTAGTGGTTCGGGGGCTAGCGCCCAAAGCTCCTACAATGAGCAGTTCTTC.

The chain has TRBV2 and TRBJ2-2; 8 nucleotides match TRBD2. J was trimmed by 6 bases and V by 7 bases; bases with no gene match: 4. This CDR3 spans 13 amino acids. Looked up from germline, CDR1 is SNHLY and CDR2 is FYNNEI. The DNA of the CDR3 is TGTGCCAGCACGGGAGCGGGAGCCGGGGAGCTGTTTTTT. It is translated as CASTGAGAGELFF. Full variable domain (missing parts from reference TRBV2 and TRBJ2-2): EPEVTQTPSHQVTQMGQEVILRCVPISNHLYFYWYRQILGQKVEFLVSFYNNEISEKSEIFDDQFSVERPDGSNFTLKIRSTKLEDSAMYFCASTGAGAGELFFGEGSRLTVL.

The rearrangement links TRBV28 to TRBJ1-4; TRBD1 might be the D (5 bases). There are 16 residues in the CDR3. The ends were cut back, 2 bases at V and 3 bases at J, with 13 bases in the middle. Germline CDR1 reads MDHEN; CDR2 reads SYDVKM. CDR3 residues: CASSLSRTRPNEKLFF. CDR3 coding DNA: TGTGCCAGCAGTTTAAGCAGGACACGACCTAATGAAAAACTGTTTTTT.

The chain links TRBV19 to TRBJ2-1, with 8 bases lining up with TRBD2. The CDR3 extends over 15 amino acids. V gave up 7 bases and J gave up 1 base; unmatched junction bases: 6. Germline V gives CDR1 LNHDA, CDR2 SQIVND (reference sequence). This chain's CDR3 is CASNRAGGSYNEQFF. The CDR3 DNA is TGTGCCAGTAATAGGGCGGGAGGTTCCTACAATGAGCAGTTCTTC. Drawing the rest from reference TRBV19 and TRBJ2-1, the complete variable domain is DGGITQSPKYLFRKEGQNVTLSCEQNLNHDAMYWYRQDPGQGLRLIYYSQIVNDFQKGDIAEGYSVSREKKESFPLTVTSAQKNPTAFYLCASNRAGGSYNEQFFGPGTRLTVL.

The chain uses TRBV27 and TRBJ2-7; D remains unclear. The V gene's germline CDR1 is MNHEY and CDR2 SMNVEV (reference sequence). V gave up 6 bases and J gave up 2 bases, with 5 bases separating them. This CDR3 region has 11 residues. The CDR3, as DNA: TGTGCCAGCAGCCCCCCCTACGAGCAGTACTTC. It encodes CASSPPYEQYF.

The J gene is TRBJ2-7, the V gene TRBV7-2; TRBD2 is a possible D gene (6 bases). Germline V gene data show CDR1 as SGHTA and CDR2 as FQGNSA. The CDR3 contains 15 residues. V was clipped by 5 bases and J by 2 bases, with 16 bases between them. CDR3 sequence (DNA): TGTGCCAGCAGCCAGACTAGTGTACCCGCCTACGAGCAGTACTTC. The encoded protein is CASSQTSVPAYEQYF.